Listed below are T cell receptor beta chains from one sample, sequenced in a study of blood T cells in healthy people across ages. TCRdb re-called the 5' RACE reads with MiXCR, one entry per CDR3 protein. The sample lists 750,000 to 950,000 distinct CDR3 sequences, roughly 25% occurring once. This same sample was also taken into another study, of T cells of mothers and their children.

Input material: blood. These receptors all stem from a boy aged 5 to 17 in good health. CDR3s include the opening cysteine and the closing phenylalanine or tryptophan. D genes are given only for firm matches. The listing skips clone size in some rows; elsewhere it reads once, few, many or a size class.

v_gene: TRBV12-3/TRBV12-4
j_gene: TRBJ1-2
abundance: NA
d_gene: NA
CDR3aa: CASSLQRALYGYTF
CDR3nt: TGTGCCAGCAGTTTACAGAGGGCCTTATATGGCTACACCTTC

v_gene: TRBV5-1
j_gene: TRBJ1-1
abundance: NA
d_gene: TRBD1
CDR3aa: CASSTRQGASAEAFF
CDR3nt: TGCGCCAGCAGCACCCGACAGGGGGCTAGCGCTGAAGCTTTCTTT

v_gene: TRBV5-1
j_gene: TRBJ2-2
abundance: few
d_gene: NA
CDR3aa: CASNVPGGTGELFF
CDR3nt: TGCGCCAGCAATGTTCCAGGGGGGACCGGGGAGCTGTTTTTT

v_gene: TRBV5-1
j_gene: TRBJ1-1
abundance: few
d_gene: NA
CDR3aa: CASSSTGAANTEAFF
CDR3nt: TGCGCCAGTTCCTCTACGGGGGCCGCGAACACTGAAGCTTTCTTT

v_gene: TRBV5-1
j_gene: TRBJ1-1
abundance: many
d_gene: NA
CDR3aa: CASSLRMNTEAFF
CDR3nt: TGTGCCAGCAGCTTAAGGATGAACACTGAAGCTTTCTTT

v_gene: TRBV6-5
j_gene: TRBJ1-3
abundance: NA
d_gene: NA
CDR3aa: CASIPAPGKSSGNTIYF
CDR3nt: TGTGCCAGCATCCCGGCGCCAGGCAAGAGCTCTGGAAACACCATATATTTT

v_gene: TRBV20-1
j_gene: TRBJ1-5
abundance: NA
d_gene: NA
CDR3aa: CSARGLGNQPQHF
CDR3nt: TGCAGTGCTAGAGGTCTGGGCAATCAGCCCCAGCATTTT

v_gene: TRBV7-9
j_gene: TRBJ1-2
abundance: NA
d_gene: NA
CDR3aa: CASSGTGSPGYYGYTF
CDR3nt: TGTGCCAGCAGCGGAACAGGGAGCCCGGGCTACTATGGCTACACCTTC

v_gene: TRBV5-5
j_gene: TRBJ1-4
abundance: NA
d_gene: NA
CDR3aa: CASSPRVGGEKLFF
CDR3nt: TGTGCCAGCAGCCCCAGGGTTGGGGGTGAAAAACTGTTTTTT

v_gene: TRBV6-7
j_gene: TRBJ2-4
abundance: once
d_gene: TRBD2
CDR3aa: CASSPQAGGPNIQYF
CDR3nt: TGTGCCAGCAGTCCTCAAGCGGGAGGGCCAAACATTCAGTACTTC

v_gene: TRBV12-3/TRBV12-4
j_gene: TRBJ2-5
abundance: few
d_gene: NA
CDR3aa: CASSLAAAETQYF
CDR3nt: TGTGCCAGCAGTTTAGCGGCGGCAGAGACCCAGTACTTC

v_gene: TRBV28
j_gene: TRBJ2-5
abundance: NA
d_gene: TRBD2
CDR3aa: CAGTRGGTYQETQYF
CDR3nt: TGTGCCGGCACCCGCGGGGGGACGTACCAAGAGACCCAGTACTTC

v_gene: TRBV12-3/TRBV12-4
j_gene: TRBJ1-4
abundance: NA
d_gene: TRBD1
CDR3aa: CASRETGNNEKLFF
CDR3nt: TGTGCCAGCAGGGAGACAGGGAATAATGAAAAACTGTTTTTT

v_gene: TRBV6-6
j_gene: TRBJ2-7
abundance: NA
d_gene: TRBD1
CDR3aa: CALGGTGSLYEQYF
CDR3nt: TGTGCCTTGGGCGGGACAGGGAGCCTCTACGAGCAGTACTTC

v_gene: TRBV7-9
j_gene: TRBJ2-3
abundance: few
d_gene: TRBD1
CDR3aa: CASSWDRGITDTQYF
CDR3nt: TGTGCCAGCAGCTGGGACAGGGGAATAACAGATACGCAGTATTTT

v_gene: TRBV6-5
j_gene: TRBJ1-1
abundance: few
d_gene: NA
CDR3aa: CASSRGGRDTEAFF
CDR3nt: TGTGCCAGCAGTAGAGGGGGAAGGGACACTGAAGCTTTCTTT

v_gene: TRBV12-3/TRBV12-4
j_gene: TRBJ2-3
abundance: few
d_gene: TRBD2
CDR3aa: CASTKTSGGDTDTQYF
CDR3nt: TGTGCCAGCACCAAGACTAGCGGGGGGGACACAGATACGCAGTATTTT

v_gene: TRBV6-5
j_gene: TRBJ2-7
abundance: NA
d_gene: TRBD2
CDR3aa: CASSPEVAGAYEQYF
CDR3nt: TGTGCCAGCAGTCCCGAGGTAGCGGGGGCATACGAGCAGTACTTC

v_gene: TRBV2
j_gene: TRBJ2-5
abundance: NA
d_gene: TRBD2
CDR3aa: CASGRGLADQETQYF
CDR3nt: TGTGCCAGCGGCCGGGGACTAGCGGACCAAGAGACCCAGTACTTC

v_gene: TRBV29-1
j_gene: TRBJ2-7
abundance: NA
d_gene: NA
CDR3aa: CSADSAANEQYF
CDR3nt: TGCAGCGCCGACAGTGCCGCAAACGAGCAGTACTTC

v_gene: TRBV6-5
j_gene: TRBJ1-6
abundance: NA
d_gene: NA
CDR3aa: CASSLQGFLISPLHF
CDR3nt: TGTGCCAGCAGTTTACAGGGCTTTCTGATCTCACCCCTCCACTTT

v_gene: TRBV28
j_gene: TRBJ1-6
abundance: few
d_gene: NA
CDR3aa: CASSRDGNSPLHF
CDR3nt: TGTGCCAGCAGTCGGGACGGGAATTCACCCCTCCACTTT

v_gene: TRBV6-5
j_gene: TRBJ2-5
abundance: few
d_gene: NA
CDR3aa: CASSYPGAQETQYF
CDR3nt: TGTGCCAGCAGTTACCCCGGGGCTCAAGAGACCCAGTACTTC

v_gene: TRBV30
j_gene: TRBJ2-7
abundance: NA
d_gene: NA
CDR3aa: CAWSPEQGGDEQYF
CDR3nt: TGTGCCTGGAGCCCGGAGCAGGGAGGCGACGAGCAGTACTTC

v_gene: TRBV7-8
j_gene: TRBJ1-2
abundance: NA
d_gene: NA
CDR3aa: CASSLNGGPGAYTF
CDR3nt: TGTGCCAGCAGCCTAAATGGGGGTCCGGGGGCGTACACCTTC